Listed below are T cell receptor beta chains from one sample, sequenced in a study of beta chain features in type 1 diabetes. Only in-frame clones appear in the TCRdb table, and some are missing; sequencing was by immunoSEQ multiplex PCR. Found here are 250,000 to 350,000 clones, 13% to 15% of them singletons; the top ten hold approximately 0.015%. The sequenced sample was naive CD4+ T cells from blood. These TCRs come from a man aged 25-45 years with type 1 diabetes. Both conserved end residues are part of each CDR3. D genes are given only for firm matches. Not all rows give a size; the values are once, few, many and, for expanded clones, a class.

v_gene	abundance	j_gene	d_gene	CDR3nt	CDR3aa
TRBV28	few	TRBJ1-5	NA	TGTGCCAGCAGGGAGGTGGCGACGAGGCCCCAGCATTTT	CASREVATRPQHF
TRBV7-9	NA	TRBJ1-2	NA	TGTGCCAGCAGCCCTCAGGACTATGGCTACACCTTC	CASSPQDYGYTF
TRBV7-9	NA	TRBJ2-2	NA	TGTGCTCCGCAGGGGAATCCCGGGGAGCTGTTTTTT	CAPQGNPGELFF
TRBV25-1	few	TRBJ1-4	TRBD1	TGTGCCAGCGGCGGGGGGACAGGGTCGGGCGAAAAACTGTTTTTT	CASGGGTGSGEKLFF
TRBV7-2	few	TRBJ2-5	TRBD1	TGTGCCAGCAGCTTCCAAGGGGGCCGGGAGACCCAGTACTTC	CASSFQGGRETQYF
TRBV9	few	TRBJ2-2	TRBD1	TGTGCCAGCAGCGTAGCAGGGGGCCGAACCGGGGAGCTGTTTTTT	CASSVAGGRTGELFF
TRBV7-3	few	TRBJ2-5	NA	TGTGCCAGCAGCTTCGGGAGTTGGGGGGAGACCCAGTACTTC	CASSFGSWGETQYF
TRBV5-1	few	TRBJ2-7	TRBD1	TGCGCCAGCCAAACGGGACAGGGAGTTTCCTACGAGCAGTACTTC	CASQTGQGVSYEQYF
TRBV7-9	NA	TRBJ1-1	NA	TGTGCCAGCAGCCAGATGATGAACACTGAAGCTTTCTTT	CASSQMMNTEAFF
TRBV20-1	NA	TRBJ1-2	TRBD1	TGCAGTGCTCCCGGGACAGGTTACACCTTC	CSAPGTGYTF
TRBV9	NA	TRBJ1-5	NA	TGTGCCAGCAGCGTGGGGTGGAGGGGCAATCAGCCCCAGCATTTT	CASSVGWRGNQPQHF
TRBV28	NA	TRBJ2-5	TRBD2	TGTGCCAGCAGTTTGTTCGGACTAGTCGAGACCCAGTACTTC	CASSLFGLVETQYF
TRBV18	NA	TRBJ1-1	TRBD1	TGTGCCAGCTCACCAGATCGGACAGGGGAAGCTTTCTTT	CASSPDRTGEAFF
TRBV27	once	TRBJ1-1	NA	TGTGCCAGCAGTTCCCGTAACCGCGCCAAAGCTTTCTTT	CASSSRNRAKAFF
TRBV4-1	few	TRBJ2-1	TRBD2	TGCGCCAGCAGCCGTCAGCGGGAGGTCAATGAGCAGTTCTTC	CASSRQREVNEQFF
TRBV6-5	few	TRBJ1-5	NA	TGTGCCAGCAGTTACTCCGGGATTCAGCCCCAGCATTTT	CASSYSGIQPQHF
TRBV14	NA	TRBJ2-3	TRBD2	TGTGCCAGCAGCCCTACAGGACTAGCTGGAGATACGCAGTATTTT	CASSPTGLAGDTQYF
TRBV29-1	few	TRBJ2-7	TRBD2	TGCAGCGTTGGCCTGACTAGCGGGAGGGGCGAGCAGTACTTC	CSVGLTSGRGEQYF
TRBV28	few	TRBJ2-1	TRBD1	TGTGCCAGCAGTTTATTCGGACAGGGTCTGGTCAGTGAGCAGTTCTTC	CASSLFGQGLVSEQFF
TRBV2	few	TRBJ2-3	NA	TGTGCCAGCAGAACAGGAGATACGCAGTATTTT	CASRTGDTQYF
TRBV9	few	TRBJ2-3	NA	TGTGCCAGCAGCGTAGGTGTACAATATACGCAGTATTTT	CASSVGVQYTQYF
TRBV9	NA	TRBJ1-1	TRBD1	TGTGCCAGCAGCGTAGAGGGGACAGGGCAGCAGGAAGCTTTCTTT	CASSVEGTGQQEAFF
TRBV2	NA	TRBJ2-3	NA	TGTGCCAGCAGTGGAGAGGTGGGAAGGGGAGATACGCAGTATTTT	CASSGEVGRGDTQYF
TRBV19	NA	TRBJ1-5	NA	TGTGCCAGTAGCCCCGGGGTGACACCCGGTTGGCAGCCCCAGCATTTT	CASSPGVTPGWQPQHF
TRBV25-1	NA	TRBJ2-7	NA	TGTGCCAGCAGTGATGACAGAACGGCCCACGAGCAGTACTTC	CASSDDRTAHEQYF
TRBV20-1	few	TRBJ2-3	NA	TGCAGTGCTCCAGTCGGGGATACGCAGTATTTT	CSAPVGDTQYF